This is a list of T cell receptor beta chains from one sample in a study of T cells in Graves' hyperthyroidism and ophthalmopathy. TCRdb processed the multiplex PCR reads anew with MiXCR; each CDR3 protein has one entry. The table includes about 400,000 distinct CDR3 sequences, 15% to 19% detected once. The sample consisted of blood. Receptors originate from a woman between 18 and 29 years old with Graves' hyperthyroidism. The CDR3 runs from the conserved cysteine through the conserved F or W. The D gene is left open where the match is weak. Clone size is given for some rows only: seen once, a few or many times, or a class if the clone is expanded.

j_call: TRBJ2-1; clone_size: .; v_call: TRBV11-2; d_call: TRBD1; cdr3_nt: TGTGCCAGCAGCTACCTGGGGACAGGAGAGCAGTTCTTC; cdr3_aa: CASSYLGTGEQFF
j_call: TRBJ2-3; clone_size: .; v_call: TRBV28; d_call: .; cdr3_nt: TGTGCCAGCGGACTCACAGATACGCAGTATTTT; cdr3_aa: CASGLTDTQYF
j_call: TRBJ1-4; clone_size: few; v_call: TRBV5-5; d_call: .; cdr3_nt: TGTGCCAGCAGCTTGCCGGGGACCACTAATGAAAAACTGTTTTTT; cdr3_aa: CASSLPGTTNEKLFF
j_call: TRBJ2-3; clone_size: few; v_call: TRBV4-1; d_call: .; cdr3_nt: TGCGCCAGCAGCCCCCTTTCGGACACAGATACGCAGTATTTT; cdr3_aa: CASSPLSDTDTQYF
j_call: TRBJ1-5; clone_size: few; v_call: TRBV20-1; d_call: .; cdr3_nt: TGCAGTGTGGGGGAGTCGGGTCAGCCCCAGCATTTT; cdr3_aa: CSVGESGQPQHF
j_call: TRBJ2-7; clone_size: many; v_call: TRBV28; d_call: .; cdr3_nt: TGTGCCAGCAGTCTGGCAGGGAGTATTTACGAGCAGTACTTC; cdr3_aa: CASSLAGSIYEQYF
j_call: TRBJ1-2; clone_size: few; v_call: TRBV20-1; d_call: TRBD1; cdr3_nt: TGCAGTGCTACCCGACAGGGGGCTGTAGGGTATGGCTACACCTTC; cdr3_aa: CSATRQGAVGYGYTF
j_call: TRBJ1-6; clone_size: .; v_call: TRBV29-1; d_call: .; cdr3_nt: TGCAGCGTTAGTTCGGGCGGTAATTCACCCCTCCACTTT; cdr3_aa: CSVSSGGNSPLHF
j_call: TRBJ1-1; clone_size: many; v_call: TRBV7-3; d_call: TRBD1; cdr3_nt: TGTGCCAGCAGCTTAACGCCGCTCGACAGGGGCGGCACTGAAGCTTTCTTT; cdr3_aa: CASSLTPLDRGGTEAFF
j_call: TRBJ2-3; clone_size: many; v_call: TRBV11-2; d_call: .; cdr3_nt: TGTGCCAGCAGCACACAGAGGCACCTAGATACGCAGTATTTT; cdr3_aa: CASSTQRHLDTQYF
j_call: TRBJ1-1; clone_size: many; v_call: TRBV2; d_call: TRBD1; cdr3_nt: TGTGCCAGCAGCTCTGGACAGGCCCCGGGAGCTTTCTTT; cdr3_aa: CASSSGQAPGAFF
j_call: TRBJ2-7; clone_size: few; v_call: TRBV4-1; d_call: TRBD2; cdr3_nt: TGCGCCAGCAGCCATGGAACTAGCGGGAGCTACGAGCAGTACTTC; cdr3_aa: CASSHGTSGSYEQYF
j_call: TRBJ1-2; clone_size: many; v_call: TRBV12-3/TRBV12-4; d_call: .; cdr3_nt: TGTGCCAGCAGTTCCCCCGGCAGGGTTATCGATGGCTACACCTTC; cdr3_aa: CASSSPGRVIDGYTF
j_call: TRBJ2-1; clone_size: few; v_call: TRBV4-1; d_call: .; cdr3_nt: TGCGCCAGCAGCCAAGTCGGGCGAGACTCCTGGGACGATGAGCAGTTCTTC; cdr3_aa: CASSQVGRDSWDDEQFF
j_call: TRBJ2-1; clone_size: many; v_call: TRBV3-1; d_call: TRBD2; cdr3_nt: TGTGCCAGCAGCCAAGTCCGGCCTAGCGGGGGGAAGAATGAGCAGTTCTTC; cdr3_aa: CASSQVRPSGGKNEQFF
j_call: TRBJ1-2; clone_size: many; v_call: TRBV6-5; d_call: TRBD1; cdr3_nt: TGTGCCAGCAGTTACGGGCAGAGGGACAGGGCGTCCTATGGCTACACCTTC; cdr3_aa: CASSYGQRDRASYGYTF
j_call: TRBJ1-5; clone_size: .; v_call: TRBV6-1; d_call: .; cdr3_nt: TGTGCCAGCGCCTACAGCTCCAATCAGCCCCAGCATTTT; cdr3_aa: CASAYSSNQPQHF
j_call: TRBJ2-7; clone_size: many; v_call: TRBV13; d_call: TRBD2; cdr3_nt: TGTGCCAGCAGCTCCCCAGCTCCCGGGGGGGCCTACGAGCAGTACTTC; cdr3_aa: CASSSPAPGGAYEQYF
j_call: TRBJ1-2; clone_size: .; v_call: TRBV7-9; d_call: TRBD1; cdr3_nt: TGTGCCAGCAGCTTATTTGACAGGGGGCCTTCTAACTATGGCTACACCTTC; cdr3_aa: CASSLFDRGPSNYGYTF
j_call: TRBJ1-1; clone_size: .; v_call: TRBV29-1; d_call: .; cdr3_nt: TGCAGCGTTGATGGGCAGGGGAACACTGAAGCTTTCTTT; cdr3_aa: CSVDGQGNTEAFF
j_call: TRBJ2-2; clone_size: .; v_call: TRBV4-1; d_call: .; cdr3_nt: TGCGCCAGCAGCCAAGACTTGGGGACTCCCTGGGGGGAGGGGGAGCTGTTTTTT; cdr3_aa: CASSQDLGTPWGEGELFF
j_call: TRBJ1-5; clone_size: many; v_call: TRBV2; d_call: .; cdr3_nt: TGTGCCAGCAGTGTAGGGGCCACAGGGTATCAGCCCCAGCATTTT; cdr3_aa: CASSVGATGYQPQHF
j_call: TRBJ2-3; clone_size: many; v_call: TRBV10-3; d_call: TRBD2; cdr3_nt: TGTGCCATCAGTGATCCCCTAACTAGCGGGAGGGGCACAGATACGCAGTATTTT; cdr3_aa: CAISDPLTSGRGTDTQYF
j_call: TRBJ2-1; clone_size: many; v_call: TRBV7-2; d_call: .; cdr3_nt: TGTGCCAGCAGCCGACCGTCCTACAATGAGCAGTTCTTC; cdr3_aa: CASSRPSYNEQFF
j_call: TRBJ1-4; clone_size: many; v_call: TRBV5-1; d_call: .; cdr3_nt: TGCGCCAGCAGCCCCAACAGGGACGTCGGCGGAAAACTGTTTTTT; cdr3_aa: CASSPNRDVGGKLFF
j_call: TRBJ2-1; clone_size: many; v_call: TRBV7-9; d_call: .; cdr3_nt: TGTGCCAGCTCAACCCCGGCGGGTTTCTCCTACAATGAGCAGTTCTTC; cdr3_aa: CASSTPAGFSYNEQFF
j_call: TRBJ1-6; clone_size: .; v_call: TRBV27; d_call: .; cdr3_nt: TGTGCCAGAGGTCCAAAGGGAAGTCACTATAATTCACCCCTCCACTTT; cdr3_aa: CARGPKGSHYNSPLHF
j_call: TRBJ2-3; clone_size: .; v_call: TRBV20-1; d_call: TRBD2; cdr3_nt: TGCAGTGCTACCCTCACCCCATCTAGCGGGAGGGCCGGCACAGATACGCAGTATTTT; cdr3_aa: CSATLTPSSGRAGTDTQYF
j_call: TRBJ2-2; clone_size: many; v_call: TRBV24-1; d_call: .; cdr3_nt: TGTGCCACCAGTGATTTACGGGCTCCATCTGGGTCCGGGGAGCTGTTTTTT; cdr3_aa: CATSDLRAPSGSGELFF
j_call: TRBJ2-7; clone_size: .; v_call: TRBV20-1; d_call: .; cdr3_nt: TGCAGTGCTAGTAGGGTGGACGAGCAGTACTTC; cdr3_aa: CSASRVDEQYF
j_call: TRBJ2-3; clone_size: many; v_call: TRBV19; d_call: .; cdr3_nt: TGTGCCAGTAGTATAGCGGAAGGCAGCACAGATACGCAGTATTTT; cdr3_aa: CASSIAEGSTDTQYF
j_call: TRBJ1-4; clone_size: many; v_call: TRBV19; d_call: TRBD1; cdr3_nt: TGTGCCAGTAGACTCACTCGGGACAGTTCTTCAACTAATGAAAAACTGTTTTTT; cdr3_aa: CASRLTRDSSSTNEKLFF